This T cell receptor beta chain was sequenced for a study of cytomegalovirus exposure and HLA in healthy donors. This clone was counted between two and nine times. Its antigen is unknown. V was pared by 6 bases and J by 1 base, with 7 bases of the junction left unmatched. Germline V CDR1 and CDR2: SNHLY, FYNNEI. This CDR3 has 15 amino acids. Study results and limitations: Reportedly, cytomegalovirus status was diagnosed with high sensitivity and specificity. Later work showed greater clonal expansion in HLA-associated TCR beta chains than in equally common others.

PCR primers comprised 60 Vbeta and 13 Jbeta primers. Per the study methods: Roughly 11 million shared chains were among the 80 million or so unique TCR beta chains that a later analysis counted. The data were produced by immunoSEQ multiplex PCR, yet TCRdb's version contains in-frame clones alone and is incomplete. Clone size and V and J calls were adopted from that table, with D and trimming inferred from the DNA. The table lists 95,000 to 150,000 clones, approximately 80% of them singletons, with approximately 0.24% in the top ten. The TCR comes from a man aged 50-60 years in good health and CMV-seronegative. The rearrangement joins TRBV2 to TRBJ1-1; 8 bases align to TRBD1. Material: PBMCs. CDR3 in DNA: TGTGCCAGCAGGGGACAGGTTCGAGGGAACACTGAAGCTTTCTTT. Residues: CASRGQVRGNTEAFF. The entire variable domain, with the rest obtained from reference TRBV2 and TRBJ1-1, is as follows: EPEVTQTPSHQVTQMGQEVILRCVPISNHLYFYWYRQILGQKVEFLVSFYNNEISEKSEIFDDQFSVERPDGSNFTLKIRSTKLEDSAMYFCASRGQVRGNTEAFFGQGTRLTVV.